This is a list of T cell receptor beta chains from one sample in a study of T cells in Graves' hyperthyroidism and ophthalmopathy. TCRdb recomputed calls from the multiplex PCR reads with MiXCR, one row per CDR3 protein. The data contain roughly 400,000 distinct CDR3 sequences, approximately 14% of them seen just once; the ten biggest clones take up about 27%. Source material: blood. The source is a woman aged 18-30 years with Graves' hyperthyroidism that later progressed to Graves' ophthalmopathy. Both conserved end residues are part of each CDR3. Each record gives: V gene, D gene, CDR3 length, clone size, J gene, CDR3 protein, CDR3 DNA. The D gene is left open where the match is weak. Size values are once, few and many counts, or a class for expanded clones, and some rows have none.

TRBV6-1	TRBD1	14	few	TRBJ2-7	CASRRTGNSPEQYF	TGTGCCAGCAGACGGACAGGGAATTCCCCCGAGCAGTACTTC
TRBV28	TRBD2	14	many	TRBJ2-1	CASVEAGTSGRRIF	TGTGCCAGCGTAGAAGCCGGGACTAGCGGGAGGAGGATCTTC
TRBV28	-	16	many	TRBJ1-3	CASSLLQEISGNTIYF	TGTGCCAGCAGTTTGCTCCAGGAAATCTCTGGAAACACCATATATTTT
TRBV24-1	TRBD2	18	few	TRBJ2-1	CATSEAYTGTSEYNEQFF	TGTGCCACCAGTGAGGCTTACACCGGGACTAGCGAATACAATGAGCAGTTCTTC
TRBV10-2	-	15	-	TRBJ2-1	CASSPSGRGYNEQFF	TGCGCCAGCAGCCCTAGTGGAAGAGGGTACAATGAGCAGTTCTTC
TRBV7-6	-	16	-	TRBJ1-5	CASSLVEGFNQGPQHF	TGTGCCAGCAGCTTAGTAGAAGGGTTCAATCAGGGCCCCCAGCATTTT
TRBV5-1	TRBD2	12	-	TRBJ2-5	CASGRVRETQYF	TGCGCCAGCGGGAGGGTTAGAGAGACCCAGTACTTC
TRBV20-1	-	13	many	TRBJ2-7	CSARERTSYEQYF	TGCAGTGCTAGGGAGCGGACTTCCTACGAGCAGTACTTC
TRBV20-1	-	13	few	TRBJ2-4	CSSLRPEGNIQYF	TGCAGTTCGCTTAGGCCCGAAGGGAACATTCAGTACTTC
TRBV6-5	-	17	many	TRBJ2-1	CASSYSNVLQGKDEQFF	TGTGCCAGCAGTTACTCGAATGTGTTGCAGGGGAAGGATGAGCAGTTCTTC
TRBV7-8	-	17	many	TRBJ2-4	CASSSHRLGSAKNIQYF	TGTGCCAGCAGCTCGCATCGCCTGGGTTCGGCCAAAAACATTCAGTACTTC
TRBV19	-	13	few	TRBJ1-1	CATKTRVNTEAFF	TGTGCCACCAAGACGCGGGTGAACACTGAAGCTTTCTTT
TRBV11-2	TRBD2	14	many	TRBJ2-7	CASSGSGRAYEQYF	TGTGCCAGCAGCGGTAGCGGGAGGGCCTACGAGCAGTACTTC
TRBV27	TRBD1	13	-	TRBJ1-1	CASSLGATGVAFF	TGTGCCAGCAGCCTAGGAGCGACAGGGGTAGCTTTCTTT
TRBV20-1	-	12	-	TRBJ2-4	CSAKSPGNIQYF	TGCAGTGCTAAAAGTCCCGGAAACATTCAGTACTTC
TRBV2	-	15	few	TRBJ2-7	CASRAGTLGSYEQYF	TGTGCCAGCAGGGCCGGGACGCTGGGTTCCTACGAGCAGTACTTC
TRBV7-9	-	16	few	TRBJ2-3	CASSLDPTTRTDTQYF	TGTGCCAGCAGCTTAGACCCGACAACAAGGACAGATACGCAGTATTTT
TRBV3-1	TRBD2	17	many	TRBJ2-4	CASSQEFGGGAENIQYF	TGTGCCAGCAGCCAAGAGTTCGGCGGGGGGGCGGAAAACATTCAGTACTTC
TRBV11-1	-	15	many	TRBJ1-1	CASSARPRGRTEAFF	TGTGCCAGCAGCGCCCGACCCCGGGGGAGGACTGAAGCTTTCTTT
TRBV20-1	-	12	many	TRBJ1-5	CSGGESNQPQHF	TGCAGTGGGGGGGAGAGCAATCAGCCCCAGCATTTT
TRBV4-3	-	13	-	TRBJ2-1	CASSQELYNEQFF	TGCGCCAGCAGCCAAGAATTATACAATGAGCAGTTCTTC
TRBV19	TRBD2	14	few	TRBJ2-2	CASSSGSGTGELFF	TGTGCCAGTAGTAGCGGGAGTGGGACCGGGGAGCTGTTTTTT
TRBV14	TRBD2	14	few	TRBJ2-7	CASSRSGKRDEQYF	TGTGCCAGCAGCCGTAGCGGGAAGCGGGACGAGCAGTACTTC
TRBV29-1	-	13	-	TRBJ1-2	CSVQENTNYGYTF	TGCAGCGTGCAGGAGAACACCAACTATGGCTACACCTTC
TRBV5-1	TRBD1	15	few	TRBJ1-6	CASSSDRGYNSPLHF	TGCGCCAGCAGCTCCGACAGGGGCTATAATTCACCCCTCCACTTT
TRBV2	-	10	few	TRBJ2-2	CASSEARTLF	TGTGCCAGCAGTGAAGCAAGGACACTTTTT
TRBV13	TRBD1	16	many	TRBJ2-2	CASSLARTGYTGELFF	TGTGCCAGCAGCTTAGCGAGGACAGGGTACACCGGGGAGCTGTTTTTT
TRBV7-9	-	18	few	TRBJ1-4	CASSAGRPGLSLWEKLFF	TGTGCCAGCAGCGCCGGGCGACCGGGACTTTCATTGTGGGAAAAACTGTTTTTT
TRBV7-6	TRBD2	20	few	TRBJ2-2	CASSLTLRVTSGRDTGELFF	TGTGCCAGCAGCTTAACCTTACGCGTTACTAGCGGGAGAGACACCGGGGAGCTGTTTTTT
TRBV7-9	TRBD2	13	many	TRBJ2-1	CAGETSAFGEQFF	TGTGCCGGGGAGACTAGCGCATTCGGTGAGCAGTTCTTC
TRBV20-1	-	16	many	TRBJ2-3	CSARRGGSSSTDTQYF	TGCAGTGCTAGGAGGGGGGGATCCTCTAGCACAGATACGCAGTATTTT
TRBV30	TRBD2	14	many	TRBJ2-3	CAWSPGLAVDTQYF	TGTGCCTGGAGCCCGGGACTAGCAGTGGATACGCAGTATTTT
TRBV25-1	-	14	-	TRBJ2-7	CASSDFLSPYEQYF	TGTGCCAGCAGTGATTTTTTGTCCCCCTACGAGCAGTACTTC
TRBV7-2	-	15	few	TRBJ1-4	CASSPRQVRPERLFF	TGTGCCAGCAGCCCCCGACAGGTTAGACCTGAAAGACTGTTTTTT
TRBV7-2	-	16	many	TRBJ1-3	CASSLAARGNGNTIYF	TGTGCCAGCAGCTTAGCAGCACGGGGGAATGGAAACACCATATATTTT
TRBV7-2	-	15	many	TRBJ2-5	CASSLWLGLQETQYF	TGTGCCAGCAGCTTATGGCTCGGCCTCCAAGAGACCCAGTACTTC
TRBV7-2	TRBD1	14	many	TRBJ2-1	CASSLARDRASQFF	TGTGCCAGCAGCTTAGCGCGGGACAGGGCATCGCAGTTCTTC
TRBV11-2	-	14	many	TRBJ2-7	CASSLGGTSYEQYF	TGTGCCAGCAGCTTAGGAGGGACTTCATACGAGCAGTACTTC
TRBV19	TRBD2	16	few	TRBJ2-2	CASRRGRGANTGELFF	TGTGCCAGTAGGCGAGGGAGGGGAGCGAACACCGGGGAGCTGTTTTTT
TRBV20-1	-	13	-	TRBJ2-7	CSADIPSSYEQYF	TGCAGTGCGGACATCCCGAGCTCCTACGAGCAGTACTTC
TRBV3-1	-	17	-	TRBJ2-4	CASSQVGAGQGGGIQYF	TGTGCCAGCAGCCAAGTGGGCGCTGGACAGGGAGGGGGCATTCAGTACTTC
TRBV4-3	-	16	-	TRBJ2-3	CASSQDSGHRTDTQYF	TGCGCCAGCAGCCAAGACTCGGGACATCGCACAGATACGCAGTATTTT
TRBV5-5	TRBD1	15	-	TRBJ2-2	CASSGNRGEAGELFF	TGTGCCAGCAGCGGGAACAGGGGGGAGGCCGGGGAGCTGTTTTTT
TRBV28	-	12	few	TRBJ2-7	CATGGSLYEQYF	TGTGCCACCGGCGGATCCCTCTACGAGCAGTACTTC
TRBV11-2	TRBD1	16	many	TRBJ2-2	CASSLVRGPYTGELFF	TGTGCCAGCAGCCTAGTTAGGGGGCCCTACACCGGGGAGCTGTTTTTT
TRBV20-1	-	13	-	TRBJ1-5	CSAGREGDQPQHF	TGCAGTGCTGGCAGGGAAGGTGATCAGCCCCAGCATTTT
TRBV12-3/TRBV12-4	TRBD1	18	many	TRBJ1-2	CASSFEYPDRVVGYGYTF	TGTGCCAGCAGCTTTGAATACCCGGACAGGGTAGTTGGCTATGGCTACACCTTC
TRBV14	TRBD2	22	few	TRBJ2-4	CASSQDNRVKGSGRIAKNIQYF	TGTGCCAGCAGCCAAGACAACAGGGTTAAGGGTAGCGGGAGAATAGCCAAAAACATTCAGTACTTC
TRBV16	TRBD1	16	-	TRBJ2-5	CASSQRTGGHQETQYF	TGTGCCAGCAGCCAAAGGACAGGGGGCCACCAAGAGACCCAGTACTTC
TRBV20-1	TRBD2	20	few	TRBJ2-1	CSATVAGTSGREGSYNEQFF	TGCAGTGCTACCGTCGCCGGGACTAGCGGGAGAGAGGGTTCCTACAATGAGCAGTTCTTC